Reported below is one T cell receptor (beta chain). As yet, its antigen is unknown. The data derive from a study of OX40 agonist ivuxolimab in advanced cancers. Whole-study findings and limits: Among T cells, CD8+ cells averaged more expanded clones than CD4+ cells. Clonal expansion from baseline to week 6 occurred in both CD4+ and CD8+ T cells.

The V segment lost 8 bases and the J segment 4 bases; nucleotides outside the gene matches: 5. The germline V gene has CDR1 MNHEY and CDR2 SMNVEV (reference sequence). This CDR3 has 14 amino acids. Libraries were prepared by immunoSEQ multiplex PCR; TCRdb keeps only in-frame clonotypes and omits some of them. The sample comprises about 85,000 clones, about 86% of which are singletons, and 6.6% rests with the top ten. The input for sequencing was CD4+ or CD8+ T cells sorted from blood, taken in a trial of the OX40 agonist ivuxolimab. The clonotype originates from an adult with an advanced solid tumor such as melanoma, head and neck, liver or kidney cancer. This rearrangement joins TRBV27 to TRBJ2-1; TRBD2 agrees at 10 bases. CDR3 residues: CASRAGGGYNEQFF. DNA for the CDR3: TGTGCCAGCCGAGCGGGAGGGGGGTACAATGAGCAGTTCTTC.